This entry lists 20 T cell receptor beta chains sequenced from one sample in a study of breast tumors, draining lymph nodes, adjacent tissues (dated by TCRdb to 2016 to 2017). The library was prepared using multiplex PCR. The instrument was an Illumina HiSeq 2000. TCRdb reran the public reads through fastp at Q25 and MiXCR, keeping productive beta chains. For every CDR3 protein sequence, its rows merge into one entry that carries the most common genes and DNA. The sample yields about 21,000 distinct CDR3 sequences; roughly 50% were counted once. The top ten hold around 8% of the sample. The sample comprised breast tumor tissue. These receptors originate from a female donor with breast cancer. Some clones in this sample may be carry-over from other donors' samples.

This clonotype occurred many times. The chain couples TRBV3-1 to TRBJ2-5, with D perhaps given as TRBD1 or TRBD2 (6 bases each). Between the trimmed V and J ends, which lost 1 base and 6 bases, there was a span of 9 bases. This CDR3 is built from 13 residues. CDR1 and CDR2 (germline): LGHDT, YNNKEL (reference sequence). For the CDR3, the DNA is TGTGCCAGCAGCCAAGCGGGGGCGCAGACCCAGTACTTC. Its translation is CASSQAGAQTQYF.

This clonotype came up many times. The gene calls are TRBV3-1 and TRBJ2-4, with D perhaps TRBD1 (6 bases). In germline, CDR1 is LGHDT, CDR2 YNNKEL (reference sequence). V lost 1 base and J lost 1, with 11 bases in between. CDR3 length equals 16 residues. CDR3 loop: CASSQVPQGAKNIQYF. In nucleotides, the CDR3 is TGTGCCAGCAGCCAAGTCCCTCAGGGGGCCAAAAACATTCAGTACTTC.

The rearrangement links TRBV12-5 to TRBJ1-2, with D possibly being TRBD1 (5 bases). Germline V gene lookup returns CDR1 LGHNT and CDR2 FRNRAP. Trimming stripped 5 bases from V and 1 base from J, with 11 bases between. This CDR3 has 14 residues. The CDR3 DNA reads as TGTGCTAGTGGTGGGGACGGCAGTAACTATGGCTACACCTTC. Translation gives CASGGDGSNYGYTF.

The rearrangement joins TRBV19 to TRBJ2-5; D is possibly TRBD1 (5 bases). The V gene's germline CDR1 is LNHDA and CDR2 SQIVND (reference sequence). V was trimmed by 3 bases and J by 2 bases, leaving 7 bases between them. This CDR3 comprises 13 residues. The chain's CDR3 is CASSIDRQETQYF. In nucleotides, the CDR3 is TGTGCCAGTAGTATTGACAGACAAGAGACCCAGTACTTC. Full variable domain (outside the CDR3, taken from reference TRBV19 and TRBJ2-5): DGGITQSPKYLFRKEGQNVTLSCEQNLNHDAMYWYRQDPGQGLRLIYYSQIVNDFQKGDIAEGYSVSREKKESFPLTVTSAQKNPTAFYLCASSIDRQETQYFGPGTRLLVL.

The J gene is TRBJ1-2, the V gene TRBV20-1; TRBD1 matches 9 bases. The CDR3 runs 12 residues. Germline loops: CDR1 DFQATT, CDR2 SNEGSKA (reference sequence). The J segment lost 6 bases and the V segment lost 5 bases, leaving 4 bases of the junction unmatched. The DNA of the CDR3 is TGCAGTGCTTACAGGGGGCTTGATGGCTACACCTTC. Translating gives CSAYRGLDGYTF.

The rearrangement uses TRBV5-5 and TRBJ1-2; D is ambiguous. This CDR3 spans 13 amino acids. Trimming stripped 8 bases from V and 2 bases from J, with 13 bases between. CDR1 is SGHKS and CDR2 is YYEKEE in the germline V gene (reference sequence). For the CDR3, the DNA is TGTGCCAGGAGCCTGGGTCTAAACTATGGCTACACCTTC. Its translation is CARSLGLNYGYTF.

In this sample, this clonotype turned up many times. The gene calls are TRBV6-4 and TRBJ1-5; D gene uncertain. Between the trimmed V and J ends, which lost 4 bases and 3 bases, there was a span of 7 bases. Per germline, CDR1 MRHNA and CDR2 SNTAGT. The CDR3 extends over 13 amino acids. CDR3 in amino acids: CASSVGDNQPQHF. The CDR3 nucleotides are TGTGCCAGCAGTGTCGGGGACAATCAGCCCCAGCATTTT.

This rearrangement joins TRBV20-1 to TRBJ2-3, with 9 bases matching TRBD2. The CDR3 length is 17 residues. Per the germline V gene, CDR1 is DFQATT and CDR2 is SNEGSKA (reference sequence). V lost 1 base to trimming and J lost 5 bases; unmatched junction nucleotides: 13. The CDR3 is CSARVDRLAAFRDTQYF. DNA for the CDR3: TGCAGTGCTAGAGTCGACAGACTAGCGGCGTTCAGAGATACGCAGTATTTT.

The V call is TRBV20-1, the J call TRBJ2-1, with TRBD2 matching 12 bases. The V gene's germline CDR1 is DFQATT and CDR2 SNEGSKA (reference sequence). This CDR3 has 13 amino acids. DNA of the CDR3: TGCAGGGGAGGACTAGCGGGGACGGGGGAGCAGTTCTTC. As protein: CRGGLAGTGEQFF.

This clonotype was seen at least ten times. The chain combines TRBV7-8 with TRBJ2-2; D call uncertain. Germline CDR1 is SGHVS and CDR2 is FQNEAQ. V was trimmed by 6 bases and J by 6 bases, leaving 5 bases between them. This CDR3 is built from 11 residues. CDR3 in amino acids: CASRRSGELFF. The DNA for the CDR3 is TGTGCCAGCAGGCGATCCGGGGAGCTGTTTTTT.

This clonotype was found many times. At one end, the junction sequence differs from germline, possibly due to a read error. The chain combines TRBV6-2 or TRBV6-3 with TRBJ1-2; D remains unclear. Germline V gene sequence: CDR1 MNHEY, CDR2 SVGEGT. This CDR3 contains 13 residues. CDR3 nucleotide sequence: TGTGCCAGCAGTCACTCGGAGCGCAATGGCTACACCTTC. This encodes CASSHSERNGYTF.

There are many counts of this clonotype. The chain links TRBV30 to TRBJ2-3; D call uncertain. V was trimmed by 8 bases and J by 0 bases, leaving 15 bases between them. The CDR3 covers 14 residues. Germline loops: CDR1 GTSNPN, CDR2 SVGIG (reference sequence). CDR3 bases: TGTGCCCACACTCGACTTACTAGCACAGATACGCAGTATTTT. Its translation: CAHTRLTSTDTQYF.

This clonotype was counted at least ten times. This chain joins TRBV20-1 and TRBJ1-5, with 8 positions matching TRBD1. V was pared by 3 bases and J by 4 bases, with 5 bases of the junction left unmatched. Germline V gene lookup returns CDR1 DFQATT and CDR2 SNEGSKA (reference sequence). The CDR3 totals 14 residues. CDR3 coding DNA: TGCAGTGCTAGGAGGGACAGGTCAAATCAGCCCCAGCATTTT. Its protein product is CSARRDRSNQPQHF.

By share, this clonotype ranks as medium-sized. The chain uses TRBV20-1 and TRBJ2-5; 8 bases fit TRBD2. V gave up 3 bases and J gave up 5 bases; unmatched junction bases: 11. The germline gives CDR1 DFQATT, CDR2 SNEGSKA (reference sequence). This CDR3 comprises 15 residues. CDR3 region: CSASVSGSESETQYF. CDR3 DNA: TGCAGTGCTAGTGTAAGCGGGAGCGAATCGGAGACCCAGTACTTC.

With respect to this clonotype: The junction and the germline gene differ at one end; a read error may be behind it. The CDR3 loop is CSARDFPGASGWAHEQCF. The CDR3 coding sequence is TGCAGTGCTAGAGACTTTCCCGGGGCTAGCGGGTGGGCCCATGAGCAGTGCTTC. The rearrangement joins TRBV20-1 to TRBJ2-7, with 8 nucleotides matching TRBD2. The CDR3 spans 18 residues. Germline assignment: CDR1 DFQATT and CDR2 SNEGSKA (reference sequence).

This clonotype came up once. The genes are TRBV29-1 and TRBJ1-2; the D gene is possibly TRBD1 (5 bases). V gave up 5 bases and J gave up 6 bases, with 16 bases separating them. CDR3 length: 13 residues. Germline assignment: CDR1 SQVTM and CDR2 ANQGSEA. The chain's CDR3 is CSVRMSQAHGYTF. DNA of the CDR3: TGCAGCGTTCGGATGTCACAGGCACATGGCTACACCTTC.

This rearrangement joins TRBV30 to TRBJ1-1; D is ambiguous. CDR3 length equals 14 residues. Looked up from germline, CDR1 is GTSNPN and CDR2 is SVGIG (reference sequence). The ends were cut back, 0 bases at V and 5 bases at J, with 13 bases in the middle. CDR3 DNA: TGTGCCTGGAGTGTAAGTCGGGGAAGAACTGAAGCTTTCTTT. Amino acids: CAWSVSRGRTEAFF.

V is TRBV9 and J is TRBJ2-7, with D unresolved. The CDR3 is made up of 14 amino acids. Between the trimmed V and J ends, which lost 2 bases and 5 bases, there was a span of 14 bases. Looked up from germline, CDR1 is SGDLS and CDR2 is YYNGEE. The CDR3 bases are TGTGCCAGCAGCGTCGGCCATGGGATAAACGAGCAGTACTTC. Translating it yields CASSVGHGINEQYF.

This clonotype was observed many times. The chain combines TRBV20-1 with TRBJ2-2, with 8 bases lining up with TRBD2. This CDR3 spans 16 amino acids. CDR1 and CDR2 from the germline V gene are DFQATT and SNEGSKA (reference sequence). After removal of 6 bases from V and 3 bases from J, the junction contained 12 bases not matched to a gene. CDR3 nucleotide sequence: TGCAGTGCCCCCCCCCGGGGAGCGGGAGACACCGGGGAGCTGTTTTTT. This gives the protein CSAPPRGAGDTGELFF.

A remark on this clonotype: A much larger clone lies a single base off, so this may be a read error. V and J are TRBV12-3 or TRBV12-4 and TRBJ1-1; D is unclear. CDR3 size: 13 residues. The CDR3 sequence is CASGFFPTREAFF. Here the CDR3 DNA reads TGTGCTAGTGGTTTCTTCCCGACACGTGAAGCTTTCTTT.